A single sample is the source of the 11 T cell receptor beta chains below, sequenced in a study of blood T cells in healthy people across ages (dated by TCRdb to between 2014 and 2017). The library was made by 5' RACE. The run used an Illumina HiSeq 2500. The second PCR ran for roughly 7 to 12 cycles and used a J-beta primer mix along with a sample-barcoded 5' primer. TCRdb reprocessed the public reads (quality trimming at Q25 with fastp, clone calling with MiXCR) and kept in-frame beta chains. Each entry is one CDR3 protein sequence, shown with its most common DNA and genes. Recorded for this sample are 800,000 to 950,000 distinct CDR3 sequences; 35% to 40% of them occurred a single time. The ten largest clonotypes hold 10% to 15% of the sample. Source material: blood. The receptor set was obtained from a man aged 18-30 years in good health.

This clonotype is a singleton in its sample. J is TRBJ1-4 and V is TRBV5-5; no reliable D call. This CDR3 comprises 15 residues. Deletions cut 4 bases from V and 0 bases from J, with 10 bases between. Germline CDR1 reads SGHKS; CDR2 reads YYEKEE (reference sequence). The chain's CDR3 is CASSPGATTNEKLFF. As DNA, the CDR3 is TGTGCCAGCAGCCCGGGTGCGACAACTAATGAAAAACTGTTTTTT.

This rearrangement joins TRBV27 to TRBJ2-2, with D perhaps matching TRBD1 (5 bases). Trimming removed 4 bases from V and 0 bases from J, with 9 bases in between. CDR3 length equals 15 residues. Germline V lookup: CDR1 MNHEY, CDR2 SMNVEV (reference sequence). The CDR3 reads CASSSWTSNTGELFF. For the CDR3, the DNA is TGTGCCAGCAGTTCTTGGACATCGAACACCGGGGAGCTGTTTTTT.

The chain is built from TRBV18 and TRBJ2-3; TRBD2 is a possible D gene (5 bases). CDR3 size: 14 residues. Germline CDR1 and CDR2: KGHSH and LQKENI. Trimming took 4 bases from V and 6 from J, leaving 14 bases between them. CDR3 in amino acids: CASSLASQSDTQYF. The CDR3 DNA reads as TGTGCCAGCTCACTGGCTAGCCAGTCGGATACGCAGTATTTT.

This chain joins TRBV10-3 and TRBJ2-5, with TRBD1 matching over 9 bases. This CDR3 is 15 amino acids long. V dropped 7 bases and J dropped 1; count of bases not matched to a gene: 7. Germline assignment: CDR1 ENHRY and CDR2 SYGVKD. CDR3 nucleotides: TGTGCCATCAAGGAACCGGACAGGGGCCAAGAGACCCAGTACTTC. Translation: CAIKEPDRGQETQYF.

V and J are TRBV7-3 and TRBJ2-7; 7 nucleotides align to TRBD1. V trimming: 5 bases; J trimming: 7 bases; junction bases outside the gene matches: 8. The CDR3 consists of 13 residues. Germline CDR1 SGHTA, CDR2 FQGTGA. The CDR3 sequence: CASSPTGQDEQYF. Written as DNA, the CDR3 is TGTGCCAGCAGCCCAACAGGACAGGATGAGCAGTACTTC.

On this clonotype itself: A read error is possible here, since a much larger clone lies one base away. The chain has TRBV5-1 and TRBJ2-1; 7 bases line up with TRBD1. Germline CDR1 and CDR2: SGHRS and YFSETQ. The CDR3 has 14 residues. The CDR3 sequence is CASRVDRSYNERFF. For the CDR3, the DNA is TGCGCCAGCAGGGTGGACAGGTCATACAATGAGCGGTTCTTC.

The CDR3 coding sequence is TGTGCCAGCAGCGTAGTGGCTAGCGGGGGGAACACCGGGGAGCTGTTTTTT. This translates into CASSVVASGGNTGELFF. This chain joins TRBV9 and TRBJ2-2; TRBD2 matches 10 bases. Germline trimming cut 0 bases from V and 1 base from J; bases unmatched to any gene: 3. The V gene's germline CDR1 is SGDLS and CDR2 YYNGEE. The CDR3 spans 17 residues.

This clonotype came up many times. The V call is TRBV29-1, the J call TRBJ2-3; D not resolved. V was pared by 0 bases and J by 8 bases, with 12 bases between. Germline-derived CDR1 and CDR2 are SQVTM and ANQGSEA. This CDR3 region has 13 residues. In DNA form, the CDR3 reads TGCAGCGTTGAAGAGGCCAGTCGAGGTACGCAGTATTTT. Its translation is CSVEEASRGTQYF.

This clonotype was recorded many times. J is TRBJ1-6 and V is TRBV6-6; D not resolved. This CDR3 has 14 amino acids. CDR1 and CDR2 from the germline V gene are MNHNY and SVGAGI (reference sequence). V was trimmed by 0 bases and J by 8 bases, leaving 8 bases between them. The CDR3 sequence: CASSYSEADSPLHF. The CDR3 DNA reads TGTGCCAGCAGTTACTCCGAAGCGGATTCACCCCTCCACTTT.

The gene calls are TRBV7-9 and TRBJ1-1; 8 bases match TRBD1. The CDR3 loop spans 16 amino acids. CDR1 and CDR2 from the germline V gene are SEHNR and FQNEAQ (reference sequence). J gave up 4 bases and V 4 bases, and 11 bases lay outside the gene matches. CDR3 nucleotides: TGTGCCAGCAGCTCAAATCACCAGGGGGCGCGCACTGAAGCTTTCTTT. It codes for CASSSNHQGARTEAFF.

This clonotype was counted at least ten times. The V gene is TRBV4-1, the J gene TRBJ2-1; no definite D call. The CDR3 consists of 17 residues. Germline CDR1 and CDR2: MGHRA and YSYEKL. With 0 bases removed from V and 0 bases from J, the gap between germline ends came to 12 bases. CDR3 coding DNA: TGCGCCAGCAGCCAAGAACCGGTGGCCAGCTCCTACAATGAGCAGTTCTTC. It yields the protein CASSQEPVASSYNEQFF.